This passage covers 31 T cell receptor beta chains from one sample sequenced in a study of T cell repertoires in cytomegalovirus infection. TCRdb reprocessed the reads with MiXCR, giving one entry per CDR3 protein. The data show 200,000 or so distinct CDR3 sequences, approximately 30% seen once. Sequenced sample: PBMCs. The receptors come from a human donor in good health (CMV status not recorded). Some clones in this sample may be carry-over from other donors' samples.

In its sample, this clonotype was seen a few times. The V and J genes are TRBV6-6 and TRBJ1-4; D gene ambiguous. Per germline, CDR1 MNHNY and CDR2 SVGAGI (reference sequence). This CDR3 spans 16 amino acids. V lost 0 bases to trimming and J lost 6 bases, with 14 bases between them. The CDR3 DNA follows: TGTGCCAGCAGTTACTCGATACGGAGCGGGGATGAAAAACTGTTTTTT. Translated: CASSYSIRSGDEKLFF.

This clonotype was detected only a few times. The V call is TRBV20-1, the J call TRBJ2-1; TRBD2 matches 12 bases. The CDR3 is 16 residues long. Germline values: CDR1 DFQATT, CDR2 SNEGSKA (reference sequence). The J segment lost 7 bases and the V segment lost 2 bases, leaving 9 bases of the junction unmatched. The CDR3, as DNA: TGCAGTGCTAGATCCACTCTAGCGGGGGGGCGTAATGAGCAGTTCTTC. Its protein product is CSARSTLAGGRNEQFF.

The chain couples TRBV29-1 to TRBJ1-1; TRBD1 is a possible D gene (5 bases). Germline V CDR1 and CDR2: SQVTM, ANQGSEA. V was cut by 8 bases and J by 5 bases, with 18 bases left in between. This CDR3 is built from 13 residues. The CDR3 DNA reads as TGCAGCACCGACGACAGTGGGGCGACTGAAGCTTTCTTT. Translated: CSTDDSGATEAFF.

This clonotype occurred a few times. The rearrangement uses TRBV14 and TRBJ2-1; no clear D. Trimming shortened V by 0 bases and J by 8 bases, and 8 bases separated the two germline ends. Germline-derived CDR1 and CDR2 are SGHDN and FVKESK. CDR3 length: 13 residues. The CDR3 bases are TGTGCCAGCAGCCAAGAAGGATTGGATGAGCAGTTCTTC. The encoded protein is CASSQEGLDEQFF. The full variable domain, its missing parts supplied by reference TRBV14 and TRBJ2-1, is EAGVTQFPSHSVIEKGQTVTLRCDPISGHDNLYWYRRVMGKEIKFLLHFVKESKQDESGMPNNRFLAERTGGTYSTLKVQPAELEDSGVYFCASSQEGLDEQFFGPGTRLTVL.

This clonotype came up a few times. V usage is TRBV5-5 and J usage is TRBJ1-3, with a possible D match to TRBD1 (6 bases). V dropped 4 bases and J dropped 0 bases, with 17 bases sitting between them. CDR3 length: 17 residues. From germline, CDR1 is SGHKS and CDR2 YYEKEE (reference sequence). The CDR3: CASSGPGQSFSGNTIYF. For the CDR3, the DNA is TGTGCCAGCAGCGGCCCCGGACAGAGTTTCTCTGGAAACACCATATATTTT.

As regards this clonotype: This could be a read error, since a much larger clone is one nucleotide away. The chain carries TRBV7-3 and TRBJ1-2; 12 bases fit TRBD1. CDR1 is SGHTA and CDR2 is FQGTGA in the germline V gene. This CDR3 has 15 residues. The CDR3 region has the DNA TGTGTCAGCAGCCGGGGACAGGGGGCGGCCTATGGCTACACCTTC. Amino acid sequence: CVSSRGQGAAYGYTF.

The chain uses TRBV2 and TRBJ1-5; possibly TRBD1 for D (5 bases). Germline values: CDR1 SNHLY, CDR2 FYNNEI. V shed 2 bases and J shed 8 bases, with 10 bases lying between them. The CDR3 is 13 residues long. CDR3 loop: CASSEQTEEPQHF. The CDR3 nucleotides read TGTGCCAGCAGTGAACAGACAGAGGAGCCCCAGCATTTT.

This chain links TRBV5-5 with TRBJ2-2; 8 positions agree with TRBD2. The CDR3 is made up of 17 amino acids. Germline V gene data show CDR1 as SGHKS and CDR2 as YYEKEE (reference sequence). The junction had 10 bases not matched to a gene; V was cut back by 0 bases and J by 6 bases. This CDR3 is CASSLEGSGGPAGELFF. In nucleotides, the CDR3 is TGTGCCAGCAGCTTGGAGGGTTCGGGGGGGCCTGCCGGGGAGCTGTTTTTT.

V gene TRBV20-1 combines with J gene TRBJ1-3; possibly TRBD1 for D (6 bases). CDR1 and CDR2 from the germline V gene are DFQATT and SNEGSKA (reference sequence). The CDR3 consists of 15 residues. The germline V and J ends were trimmed by 5 bases and 2 bases, with 16 bases remaining between them. The CDR3 loop is CSALRQVEPGNTIYF. CDR3 sequence (DNA): TGCAGTGCTTTAAGACAGGTGGAACCTGGAAACACCATATATTTT.

This clonotype has only a few counts. The genes are TRBV6-2 or TRBV6-3 and TRBJ1-2; D is undetermined. V was cut by 7 bases and J by 6 bases, with 18 bases left in between. This CDR3 has 14 residues. Germline CDR1 and CDR2: MNHEY and SVGEGT. The CDR3 region has the DNA TGTGCCAGCACCAACAGCCTATCCCGGCATGGCTACACCTTC. Protein product: CASTNSLSRHGYTF.

This clonotype was detected only a few times. A single base separates this from a much larger clone, so it may be a read error. This chain links TRBV7-2 with TRBJ2-7; D remains unclear. V lost 6 bases and J lost 0, with 6 bases in between. Germline CDR1 reads SGHTA; CDR2 reads FQGNSA. The CDR3 loop spans 12 amino acids. CDR3 loop: CASRRSSYEQYF. The DNA for the CDR3 is TGTGCCAGCAGGAGGAGCTCCTACGAGCAGTACTTC.

This clonotype was picked up one time. CDR3 protein: CASSLNSETQYF. The CDR3 region has the DNA TGTGCCAGTAGTCTAAATTCGGAGACCCAGTACTTC. The chain has TRBV19 and TRBJ2-5, with unresolved D. CDR3 size: 12 residues. V was cut by 5 bases and J by 5 bases, with 9 bases left in between. From germline, CDR1 is LNHDA and CDR2 SQIVND (reference sequence).

This rearrangement joins TRBV7-6 to TRBJ1-1; maybe TRBD1 (5 bases). The CDR3 has 16 amino acids. The germline CDR1 and CDR2 sequences are SGHVS and FNYEAQ. The ends were cut back, 5 bases at V and 1 base at J, with 17 bases in the middle. CDR3 DNA: TGTGCCAGCAGCCCCTCGCAAGGAGGGGAGAACACTGAAGCTTTCTTT. This gives the protein CASSPSQGGENTEAFF.

A few counts support this clonotype. This chain links TRBV19 with TRBJ1-4, with a weak D call TRBD1 (5 bases). Germline V gene lookup returns CDR1 LNHDA and CDR2 SQIVND (reference sequence). V was trimmed by 5 bases and J by 8 bases, leaving 15 bases between them. The CDR3 totals 14 residues. The CDR3 sequence: CASSPSRGEEKLFF. In DNA form, the CDR3 reads TGTGCCAGTAGTCCGTCTCGGGGGGAAGAAAAACTGTTTTTT. The variable domain in full, completed from reference TRBV19 and TRBJ1-4, reads DGGITQSPKYLFRKEGQNVTLSCEQNLNHDAMYWYRQDPGQGLRLIYYSQIVNDFQKGDIAEGYSVSREKKESFPLTVTSAQKNPTAFYLCASSPSRGEEKLFFGSGTQLSVL.

This clonotype was observed a handful of times. This chain links TRBV7-9 with TRBJ2-7; tentatively, D is TRBD1 (5 bases). Germline CDR1 is SEHNR and CDR2 is FQNEAQ (reference sequence). The CDR3 runs 14 residues. V shed 5 bases and J shed 6 bases, with 17 bases lying between them. CDR3 DNA: TGTGCCAGCAGCCCCCTCCCCAGGGCTCGCGAGCAGTACTTC. Translating gives CASSPLPRAREQYF.

The sample holds many counts of this clonotype. This chain joins TRBV7-2 and TRBJ2-3, with D tentatively TRBD1 or TRBD2 (5 bases each). Germline CDR1 SGHTA, CDR2 FQGNSA. Deletions cut 6 bases from V and 9 bases from J, with 13 bases between. The CDR3 spans 12 residues. The CDR3, as DNA: TGTGCCAGCAGAAGCAGAGGGGACACGCAGTATTTT. Residues: CASRSRGDTQYF.

The V gene is TRBV30, the J gene TRBJ2-1; 7 nucleotides match TRBD2. Germline V lookup: CDR1 GTSNPN, CDR2 SVGIG (reference sequence). The CDR3 is made up of 12 amino acids. The junction had 7 bases not matched to a gene; V was cut back by 1 base and J by 13 bases. This chain's CDR3 is CAWSGREAPQFF. The CDR3 nucleotides are TGTGCCTGGAGTGGACGGGAGGCCCCCCAGTTCTTC.

The chain employs TRBV12-3 or TRBV12-4 and TRBJ1-2; D perhaps matches TRBD1 (6 bases). The CDR3 length is 14 residues. The V end lost 3 bases, the J end lost 4 bases, and 12 bases lay between the germline ends. The CDR3 region has the DNA TGTGCCAGCAGTTTCGGGACACTAGCCTATGGCTACACCTTC. As protein: CASSFGTLAYGYTF.

This clonotype was found a few times. The chain joins TRBV12-3 or TRBV12-4 to TRBJ1-2; 8 bases are a match to TRBD1. CDR3 length equals 12 residues. Unmatched junction bases numbered 3, after V lost 4 bases and J lost 8 bases. CDR3 in DNA: TGTGCCAGCAGTTACGACAGGGGAGGCTACACCTTC. It specifies CASSYDRGGYTF.

CDR3 region: CASSSGSGGPLHF. As DNA, the CDR3 is TGTGCCAGCAGCTCTGGGTCCGGTGGGCCCCTCCACTTT. This chain connects TRBV7-3 to TRBJ1-6; D is uncertain. Germline V gene lookup returns CDR1 SGHTA and CDR2 FQGTGA. The CDR3 spans 13 residues. The V gene lost 4 bases and the J gene lost 13 bases, with 14 bases spanning the gap.

This clonotype was counted a few times. The genes are TRBV7-8 and TRBJ2-3; D possibly corresponds to TRBD1 (6 bases). With the DNA end fitting TRBJ1-5 better, the J assignment may be wrong. Germline V gene sequence: CDR1 SGHVS, CDR2 FQNEAQ. The CDR3 spans 15 residues. CDR3 DNA: TGTGCCAGCAGCCCTAGCGGGGGCACCACAGATACGCAGCATTTT. This encodes CASSPSGGTTDTQHF.

The chain links TRBV7-2 to TRBJ1-1; TRBD1 is a possible D gene (5 bases). Trimming left V 1 base short and J 1 base short, with 10 bases between. Germline CDR1 is SGHTA and CDR2 is FQGNSA. The CDR3 loop spans 15 amino acids. Here the CDR3 reads CASSLGDAQNTEAFF. The CDR3 region has the DNA TGTGCCAGCAGCTTAGGGGACGCCCAGAACACTGAAGCTTTCTTT.

The rearrangement joins TRBV6-6 to TRBJ1-2; possibly TRBD1 for D (6 bases). There are 14 residues in the CDR3. Germline V lookup: CDR1 MNHNY, CDR2 SVGAGI (reference sequence). With 8 bases removed from V and 1 base from J, the gap between germline ends came to 14 bases. The CDR3 coding sequence is TGTGCCAGCGGTCCGGAGGGGGGTAACTATGGCTACACCTTC. This sequence encodes CASGPEGGNYGYTF.

V gene TRBV18 combines with J gene TRBJ2-5, with 15 bases that match TRBD2. The trim removed 0 bases at V and 3 bases at J, leaving 2 bases unmatched. Germline V gives CDR1 KGHSH, CDR2 LQKENI. The CDR3 totals 17 residues. The CDR3: CASSPPGLAGGEETQYF. CDR3 nucleotides: TGTGCCAGCTCACCACCCGGACTAGCGGGGGGGGAAGAGACCCAGTACTTC.

This clonotype has just a few counts. This chain uses TRBV7-2 with TRBJ2-7; D call uncertain. CDR1 is SGHTA, CDR2 FQGNSA, per germline. The CDR3 sequence is 14 residues long. V dropped 1 base and J dropped 0 bases, with 7 bases sitting between them. The CDR3 sequence: CASSLGLLSYEQYF. The CDR3 bases are TGTGCCAGCAGCTTAGGACTTCTCTCCTACGAGCAGTACTTC.

This chain connects TRBV12-3 or TRBV12-4 to TRBJ1-2; the D is unclear. V lost 5 bases to trimming and J lost 4 bases, with 11 bases between them. CDR3 length equals 13 residues. DNA for the CDR3: TGTGCCAGCAGTCCGCCCCTAGTCTATGGCTACACCTTC. Translating gives CASSPPLVYGYTF.

The genes are TRBV2 and TRBJ1-4, with D unclear. Trimming took off 11 bases at V and 2 bases at J, with 15 bases between the two ends. The CDR3 runs 14 residues. Germline lookup yields CDR1 SNHLY and CDR2 FYNNEI. The CDR3 coding sequence is TGTGCCTCCCAGAGGGAGGTTACTAATGAAAAACTGTTTTTT. This sequence encodes CASQREVTNEKLFF.

The chain has TRBV7-8 and TRBJ2-5; tentatively, D is TRBD2 (7 bases). The CDR3 runs 16 residues. Germline loops: CDR1 SGHVS, CDR2 FQNEAQ. V lost 1 base, J lost 3 bases, and 15 bases lay in between. This chain's CDR3 is CASSLGGGGEKETQYF. CDR3 nucleotide sequence: TGTGCCAGCAGCTTAGGGGGGGGCGGCGAGAAAGAGACCCAGTACTTC.

The sample holds a few counts of this clonotype. This chain links TRBV7-2 with TRBJ1-1, with D possibly TRBD1 on 5 matching bases. The germline V and J ends were trimmed by 1 base and 3 bases, with 15 bases remaining between them. This CDR3 spans 16 amino acids. CDR1 and CDR2 from the germline V gene are SGHTA and FQGNSA. CDR3 region: CASSLGVGALHTEAFF. In DNA form, the CDR3 reads TGTGCCAGCAGCTTAGGAGTAGGGGCCCTCCACACTGAAGCTTTCTTT.

This clonotype was seen more than once but under ten times. The chain joins TRBV12-5 to TRBJ2-2; D gene uncertain. Germline V lookup: CDR1 LGHNT, CDR2 FRNRAP. Trimming took off 0 bases at V and 6 bases at J, with 2 bases between the two ends. The CDR3 is made up of 12 amino acids. DNA for the CDR3: TGTGCTAGTGGTTTGGTACCCGGGGAGCTGTTTTTT. Residues: CASGLVPGELFF.

This chain links TRBV7-2 with TRBJ2-3; 7 bases agree with TRBD1. V lost 7 bases and J lost 6; bases outside the gene matches: 7. The CDR3 extends over 13 amino acids. CDR1 and CDR2 (germline): SGHTA, FQGNSA. The CDR3 DNA reads as TGTGCCAGCACCCTCCTCAGGGGGGATACGCAGTATTTT. Translation: CASTLLRGDTQYF.